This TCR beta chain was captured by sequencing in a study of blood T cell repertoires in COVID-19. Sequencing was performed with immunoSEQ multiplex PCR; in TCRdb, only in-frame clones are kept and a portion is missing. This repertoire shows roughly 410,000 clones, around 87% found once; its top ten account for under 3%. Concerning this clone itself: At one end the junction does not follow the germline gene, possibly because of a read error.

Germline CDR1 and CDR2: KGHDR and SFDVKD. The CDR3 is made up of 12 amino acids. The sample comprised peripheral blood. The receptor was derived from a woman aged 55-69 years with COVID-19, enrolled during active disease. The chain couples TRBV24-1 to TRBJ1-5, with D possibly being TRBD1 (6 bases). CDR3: CASSRGAQPQHF. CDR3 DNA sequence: TGTGCCTCCAGCCGGGGGGCTCAGCCCCAGCATTTT.